Listed below are T cell receptor beta chains from one sample, sequenced in a study of cytotoxic CD8 clonotypes in ibrutinib-treated CLL. The method was immunoSEQ multiplex PCR; TCRdb's version includes in-frame clones alone and lacks a portion of them. The sample yields 110,000 to 150,000 clones, more than 75% seen once. This sample comprised PBMCs, obtained after 24 months of ibrutinib treatment. The source is a human donor with chronic lymphocytic leukemia. The CDR3 runs from the conserved cysteine through the conserved F or W. A D gene is named only where the DNA matches it firmly. Size values are once, few and many counts, or a class for expanded clones, and some rows have none.

v_call	j_call	d_call	clone_size	cdr3_aa	cdr3_nt
TRBV5-5	TRBJ1-5	-	-	CASSLGAGQQGQPQHF	TGTGCCAGCAGCTTGGGGGCCGGGCAGCAAGGTCAGCCCCAGCATTTT
TRBV29-1	TRBJ1-3	TRBD1	-	CSVAGQSRNTIYF	TGCAGCGTTGCGGGACAGTCACGAAACACCATATATTTT
TRBV6-5	TRBJ1-4	-	-	CASARTNEKLFF	TGTGCCAGCGCCCGGACTAATGAAAAACTGTTTTTT
TRBV23-1	TRBJ1-1	-	few	CASSQSSRPSEAFF	TGCGCCAGCAGTCAATCGAGCAGGCCCTCTGAAGCTTTCTTT
TRBV19	TRBJ1-5	TRBD1	few	CASRDREGQPQHF	TGTGCCAGTAGAGACAGGGAGGGTCAGCCCCAGCATTTT
TRBV21-1	TRBJ1-5	-	-	CASSKDGGRTGGGRNQPQHF	TGTGCCAGCAGCAAAGATGGGGGCCGAACAGGGGGCGGACGCAATCAGCCCCAGCATTTT
TRBV5-4	TRBJ1-2	TRBD1	many	CASSWETGVGGYTF	TGTGCCAGCAGCTGGGAGACAGGGGTGGGCGGCTACACCTTC
TRBV6-5	TRBJ2-3	-	-	CASSRGGGVADTQYF	TGTGCCAGCAGTAGGGGTGGCGGGGTGGCGGATACGCAGTATTTT
TRBV9	TRBJ2-5	TRBD2	-	CASSVGGAGETQYF	TGTGCCAGCAGCGTCGGGGGGGCGGGAGAGACCCAGTACTTC
TRBV7-8	TRBJ2-3	TRBD2	-	CASSLGEGGGTDTQYF	TGTGCCAGCAGCTTAGGAGAGGGAGGGGGCACAGATACGCAGTATTTT
TRBV5-1	TRBJ1-4	TRBD1	-	CASSAGQINEKLFF	TGCGCCAGCAGCGCGGGACAGATTAATGAAAAACTGTTTTTT
TRBV4-1	TRBJ2-3	-	-	CASSQEGLRIADTQYF	TGCGCCAGCAGCCAAGAGGGGCTACGGATTGCCGATACGCAGTATTTT
TRBV10-2	TRBJ2-2	-	-	CASTLGPGELFF	TGCGCCAGCACTCTCGGGCCCGGGGAGCTGTTTTTT
TRBV7-2	TRBJ2-7	-	-	CASSWGGMVSSEQYF	TGTGCCAGCAGCTGGGGCGGTATGGTTAGCTCCGAGCAGTACTTC
TRBV28	TRBJ1-1	TRBD1	-	CASSLLGGRGQGEAFF	TGTGCCAGCAGTTTATTAGGGGGCAGGGGTCAGGGTGAAGCTTTCTTT
TRBV5-6	TRBJ1-1	-	many	CASSPTLHGNTEAFF	TGTGCCAGCAGCCCTACACTCCATGGGAACACTGAAGCTTTCTTT
TRBV5-4	TRBJ1-1	-	once	CASSPQEGTEAFF	TGTGCCAGCAGCCCACAGGAGGGCACTGAAGCTTTCTTT
TRBV4-3	TRBJ2-3	-	-	CASTPMVGNTDTQYF	TGCGCCAGCACCCCGATGGTGGGGAACACAGATACGCAGTATTTT
TRBV4-1	TRBJ2-2	-	-	CASSHPMGTNTGELFF	TGCGCCAGCAGCCACCCGATGGGGACGAACACCGGGGAGCTGTTTTTT
TRBV6-1	TRBJ2-3	-	-	CASSDPGSDTQYF	TGTGCCAGCAGCGACCCGGGGTCAGATACGCAGTATTTT
TRBV7-3	TRBJ2-7	-	-	CASSPGGRVDEQYF	TGTGCCAGCAGCCCAGGGGGGCGTGTGGACGAGCAGTACTTC
TRBV7-2	TRBJ2-7	-	-	CASSLVRAERLYEQYF	TGTGCCAGCAGCTTAGTTCGGGCGGAACGACTGTACGAGCAGTACTTC
TRBV6-5	TRBJ1-4	TRBD1	-	CASRSRQGEKLFF	TGTGCCAGCAGATCAAGACAGGGGGAAAAACTGTTTTTT
TRBV28	TRBJ1-6	TRBD1	-	CASSLLRGGSPLHF	TGTGCCAGCAGTTTACTCAGGGGGGGTTCACCCCTCCACTTT
TRBV7-2	TRBJ2-2	-	-	CASSLASGLGGELFF	TGTGCCAGCAGCTTAGCCTCGGGGCTCGGCGGGGAGCTGTTTTTT
TRBV30	TRBJ1-4	TRBD1	-	CAWSRGGGEKLFF	TGTGCCTGGAGCCGGGGAGGGGGCGAAAAACTGTTTTTT
TRBV19	TRBJ2-5	-	-	CASSMVGRETQYF	TGTGCCAGTAGTATGGTGGGTCGGGAGACCCAGTACTTC
TRBV5-1	TRBJ1-2	-	-	CASSTRGDTYGYTF	TGCGCCAGCAGCACCCGGGGGGACACCTATGGCTACACCTTC
TRBV29-1	TRBJ2-1	TRBD1	-	CSVATGGWVHEQFF	TGCAGCGTCGCCACAGGGGGCTGGGTGCATGAGCAGTTCTTC
TRBV7-2	TRBJ1-2	TRBD1	-	CASSLKGGASGYTF	TGTGCCAGCAGCTTAAAAGGGGGCGCGTCTGGCTACACCTTC